A single TCR beta chain is shown here with its context. Per the authors' pipeline: Quantification of nucleated cells was approximated via reference gene primer amplification. Generated by immunoSEQ multiplex PCR, the TCRdb table keeps only in-frame clones and is missing some. V and J calls and clone size come straight from that table; D and trimming were deduced from the DNA. The sample holds around 250,000 clones, around 80% seen once. Allocation to cohorts depended on clinical history reported by the participants. Exposed volunteers were people who met a COVID-19 case within 2 weeks before study entry. The germline V gene encodes CDR1 MNHEY and CDR2 SMNVEV (reference sequence). The CDR3 contains 15 residues. The ends were cut back, 3 bases at V and 4 bases at J, with 16 bases in the middle. The data stem from a study of blood T cell repertoires in COVID-19. For the study at large: T cells, B-cell-depleted T cells, or PBMCs supplied cDNA or gDNA.

The sequenced sample consisted of PBMCs or T cells enriched from blood (not recorded which). The clonotype comes from a man aged 35 to 55 who had been exposed to COVID-19. The rearrangement links TRBV27 to TRBJ2-7, with D tentatively TRBD1 (6 bases). Here the CDR3 reads CASSFAPGTRYEQYF. The CDR3, as DNA: TGTGCCAGCAGTTTTGCTCCCGGGACAAGGTACGAGCAGTACTTC.